The rows below give T cell receptor beta chains drawn from one sample of a study of spatial heterogeneity in lung cancer. MiXCR, run by TCRdb on the 5' RACE reads, gives a single entry per CDR3 protein. The sample holds approximately 12,000 distinct CDR3 sequences, over 4.5% seen once. The input for sequencing was lung tumor tissue, taken at surgery. Receptors were obtained from a male donor with early-stage non-small cell lung cancer. Each CDR3 is given with its conserved first and last residue. The D gene is left open where the match is weak. Clone size is not always given. Where it is, it says once, few, many or a class for expanded clones.

D: TRBD1; V: TRBV10-3; size: many; length: 12; J: TRBJ1-6; DNA: TGTGCCACAATGGACAGGGGTTCACCCCTCCACTTT; CDR3: CATMDRGSPLHF
D: TRBD2; V: TRBV4-3; size: many; length: 15; J: TRBJ2-3; DNA: TGCGCCAGCAGCCGGGGGGAGGGCGGCACAGATACGCAGTATTTT; CDR3: CASSRGEGGTDTQYF
D: .; V: TRBV2; size: many; length: 12; J: TRBJ2-1; DNA: TGTGCCAGCAGTGTGAGACCGGGTGAGCAGTTCTTC; CDR3: CASSVRPGEQFF
D: TRBD1; V: TRBV10-2; size: many; length: 14; J: TRBJ1-1; DNA: TGCGCCAGCAGACCCAGGGGGAGGGGCACTGAAGCTTTCTTT; CDR3: CASRPRGRGTEAFF
D: .; V: TRBV14; size: many; length: 11; J: TRBJ1-1; DNA: TGTGCCAGCAGCCAAGGTGGGTCGGCTTTCTTT; CDR3: CASSQGGSAFF
D: .; V: TRBV9; size: many; length: 13; J: TRBJ1-2; DNA: TGTGCCAGCAGCGGACAGACCGCCTATGGCTACACCTTC; CDR3: CASSGQTAYGYTF
D: .; V: TRBV25-1; size: .; length: 14; J: TRBJ2-1; DNA: TGTGCCAGCAGGGCCCCCGGTTTTGGGGATGAGCAGTTCTTC; CDR3: CASRAPGFGDEQFF
D: .; V: TRBV19; size: many; length: 15; J: TRBJ2-5; DNA: TGTGCCAGTAGTATAGGTGGGGACTACCAAGAGACCCAGTACTTC; CDR3: CASSIGGDYQETQYF
D: .; V: TRBV7-6; size: many; length: 13; J: TRBJ1-2; DNA: TGTGCCAGCAGCTCCGGACGGAGGTTTGGCTACACCTTC; CDR3: CASSSGRRFGYTF
D: .; V: TRBV12-3/TRBV12-4; size: many; length: 11; J: TRBJ2-5; DNA: TGTGCCAGCAGTAGGGGGGAGACCCAGTACTTC; CDR3: CASSRGETQYF
D: TRBD1; V: TRBV4-1; size: medium-sized; length: 15; J: TRBJ2-1; DNA: TGCGCCAGCAGCCAAAGGGACAGGGACTACAATGAGCAGTTCTTC; CDR3: CASSQRDRDYNEQFF
D: .; V: TRBV20-1; size: medium-sized; length: 15; J: TRBJ1-6; DNA: TGCAGTGCTAGTCCGCCCGGAGCCTATAATTCACCCCTCCACTTT; CDR3: CSASPPGAYNSPLHF
D: .; V: TRBV6-5; size: many; length: 14; J: TRBJ2-7; DNA: TGTGCCAGCAGTAAGCAGGGGATTACGGGGGAGCAGTACTTC; CDR3: CASSKQGITGEQYF
D: TRBD1; V: TRBV28; size: many; length: 14; J: TRBJ1-1; DNA: TGTGCCAGCAGAGAGACAGGGGGCGTGGTTTCCGCTTTCTTT; CDR3: CASRETGGVVSAFF
D: .; V: TRBV7-6; size: many; length: 13; J: TRBJ2-5; DNA: TGTGCCAGCAGTCCAGGCAGGGTTGAGACCCAGTACTTC; CDR3: CASSPGRVETQYF
D: TRBD2; V: TRBV6-2/TRBV6-3; size: many; length: 18; J: TRBJ2-1; DNA: TGTGCCAGCAGTTGGACTAGCGGCCTATCCATTGGGAACAATGAGCAGTTCTTC; CDR3: CASSWTSGLSIGNNEQFF
D: TRBD2; V: TRBV20-1; size: .; length: 17; J: TRBJ2-1; DNA: TGCAGTGCTAGATCGAGGCGGGGGGCAAGGTCCTACAATGAGCAGTTCTTC; CDR3: CSARSRRGARSYNEQFF
D: .; V: TRBV29-1; size: many; length: 15; J: TRBJ2-1; DNA: TGCAGCGGATTAGGTGGGACACGAAGCTACAATGAGCAGTTCTTC; CDR3: CSGLGGTRSYNEQFF